This is a list of T cell receptor beta chains from one sample in a study of OX40 agonist ivuxolimab in advanced cancers. Some clones are missing from TCRdb's copy, which holds only in-frame ones; the method was immunoSEQ multiplex PCR. This table has about 70,000 clones, 88% appearing once. This material consisted of CD4+ or CD8+ T cells sorted from blood, taken in a trial of the OX40 agonist ivuxolimab. The receptors derive from an adult with an advanced solid tumor such as melanoma, head and neck, liver or kidney cancer. The CDR3 runs from the conserved cysteine through the conserved F or W. The D gene is left open where the match is weak. Some rows have no size entry. The others give once, few or many, or a class for an expanded clone.

D,size,V,J,DNA,CDR3
-,-,TRBV7-9,TRBJ2-3,TGTGCCAGCAGCTTACGGGTTTTTACAGATACGCAGTATTTT,CASSLRVFTDTQYF
TRBD1,-,TRBV2,TRBJ2-7,TGTGCCAGCAGTCCCGACAGGGTGGGGTACGAGCAGTACTTC,CASSPDRVGYEQYF
TRBD1,-,TRBV19,TRBJ2-2,TGTGCCAGTAGTATAGGGGCGGGACAGGGTTACACCGGGGAGCTGTTTTTT,CASSIGAGQGYTGELFF
-,-,TRBV7-9,TRBJ1-5,TGTGCCAGCAGCTCTCCCACCGGCAGCGGCCCCGGGCCCCAGCATTTT,CASSSPTGSGPGPQHF
-,-,TRBV7-2,TRBJ2-1,TGTGCCAGCAGGCAGGGTCTATACAATGAGCAGTTCTTC,CASRQGLYNEQFF
-,-,TRBV5-5,TRBJ2-1,TGTGCCAGCAGCTTCGGGTCCCCCCAATACAATGAGCAGTTCTTC,CASSFGSPQYNEQFF
-,-,TRBV2,TRBJ1-5,TGTGCCAGCAGTGGGGGGAGGGATCAGCCCCAGCATTTT,CASSGGRDQPQHF
-,-,TRBV10-3,TRBJ2-7,TGTGCCATTCACTCAGGCAGGGACTACGAGCAGTACTTC,CAIHSGRDYEQYF
-,-,TRBV10-3,TRBJ2-2,TGTGCCATCAGTGGGGGGCGAGGGATAGCCGGGGAGCTGTTTTTT,CAISGGRGIAGELFF
-,-,TRBV10-2,TRBJ2-7,TGCGCCAGCAAGACGGGGCAGTACTTC,CASKTGQYF
-,-,TRBV11-2,TRBJ2-3,TGTGCCAGCAGTCTCCAGGGCTTCACAGATACGCAGTATTTT,CASSLQGFTDTQYF
-,-,TRBV5-5,TRBJ1-2,TGTGCCAGCGGGGACTATGGCTACACCTTC,CASGDYGYTF
TRBD1,-,TRBV6-6,TRBJ2-5,TGTGCCAGCAGCCTTCAAAACAGGGGATGGGAGACCCAGTACTTC,CASSLQNRGWETQYF
-,-,TRBV16,TRBJ2-5,TGTGCCAGCAGCCAAGGAGAGACCCAGTACTTC,CASSQGETQYF
-,-,TRBV30,TRBJ2-6,TGTGCCTGGAGCGGTGGTGGCTCTGGGGCCAACGTCCTGACTTTC,CAWSGGGSGANVLTF
-,-,TRBV4-3,TRBJ2-7,TGCGCCAGCAGCCTAGGGCGGGGAAGCTCCTACGAGCAGTACTTC,CASSLGRGSSYEQYF
TRBD1,-,TRBV7-2,TRBJ2-7,TGTGCCAGCAGCCCCCGACAGGGAGCCTACGAGCAGTACTTC,CASSPRQGAYEQYF
-,-,TRBV29-1,TRBJ2-1,TGCAGCGTTGAAGTGGAAGGATACAATGAGCAGTTCTTC,CSVEVEGYNEQFF
-,-,TRBV11-3,TRBJ2-2,TGTGCCAGCAGCTTGCACGGGTCGGGGGAAACCGGGGAGCTGTTTTTT,CASSLHGSGETGELFF
-,-,TRBV7-9,TRBJ1-5,TGTGCCAGCAGCTTGTCCAGTAGCAATCAGCCCCAGCATTTT,CASSLSSSNQPQHF
-,-,TRBV6-5,TRBJ1-5,TGTGCCAGCAGCCGGACACGCAATCAGCCCCAGCATTTT,CASSRTRNQPQHF
-,-,TRBV28,TRBJ2-5,TGTGCCAGGTTGGGGTCAGCCCAAGAGACCCAGTACTTC,CARLGSAQETQYF
-,-,TRBV5-5,TRBJ1-5,TGTGCCAGCAGCTTTCTAGGGGGCAATCAGCCCCAGCATTTT,CASSFLGGNQPQHF
-,once,TRBV28,TRBJ2-7,TGTGCCAGCGGAGAAGGGCAGTCCTACGAGCAGTACTTC,CASGEGQSYEQYF
-,once,TRBV4-3,TRBJ2-3,TGCGCCAGCAGCCAAGACCCCAACCCCGCTGATACGCAGTATTTT,CASSQDPNPADTQYF
-,-,TRBV9,TRBJ1-1,TGTGCCAGCAGCGATCGATCCGGGACATACACTGAAGCTTTCTTT,CASSDRSGTYTEAFF
-,few,TRBV30,TRBJ2-1,TGTGCCTGGACCCGCACAGGGAGAAGCTCCTACAATGAGCAGTTCTTC,CAWTRTGRSSYNEQFF
TRBD1,-,TRBV30,TRBJ1-2,TGTGCCTGGAGTATTCTCTTGGACAGGTTTTACACCTTC,CAWSILLDRFYTF
TRBD2,-,TRBV18,TRBJ2-3,TGTGCCAGCTCATCCCTAAGCGGGAGGAGGGCAGATACGCAGTATTTT,CASSSLSGRRADTQYF
-,-,TRBV29-1,TRBJ2-2,TGCAGCGGCAGGCAGCTTTTCACCGGGGAGCTGTTTTTT,CSGRQLFTGELFF
-,-,TRBV7-8,TRBJ1-2,TGTGCCAGCAGCTTAGAAAGGGCCAGGGTAAATGGCTACACCTTC,CASSLERARVNGYTF
-,-,TRBV6-6,TRBJ2-7,TGTGCCAGCAGCCCTGGGGCTGGGAGGCAGTACTTC,CASSPGAGRQYF
TRBD1,-,TRBV6-5,TRBJ1-5,TGTGCCAGCATCCGACAGGGTAGTAGCAATCAGCCCCAGCATTTT,CASIRQGSSNQPQHF
-,-,TRBV2,TRBJ1-2,TGTGCCAGCAGTCGAAGACCGGGACCGAGAGCTAACTATGGCTACACCTTC,CASSRRPGPRANYGYTF
TRBD2,-,TRBV6-1,TRBJ2-7,TGTGCCAGCAGTTCCCTAGCGGGAGTGGGGGAGCAGTACTTC,CASSSLAGVGEQYF
-,once,TRBV5-1,TRBJ2-2,TGCGCCAGCAGGGGTGTCAACGCGAACACCGGGGAGCTGTTTTTT,CASRGVNANTGELFF
-,-,TRBV23-1,TRBJ2-7,TGCGCCAGCAGTCTCCGTCTCTCCAGGGCTCCCTACGAGCAGTACTTC,CASSLRLSRAPYEQYF
-,-,TRBV28,TRBJ1-5,TGTGCCAGCAGTTATCATCCGGGGTCCGTTAGCAATCAGCCCCAGCATTTT,CASSYHPGSVSNQPQHF
TRBD1,-,TRBV6-6,TRBJ2-5,TGTGCCAGCAGTTACCAACAGGGGGAGACCCAGTACTTC,CASSYQQGETQYF
TRBD2,-,TRBV7-6,TRBJ2-3,TGTGCCAGCAGCGCCCGCGGGGGGGGGCCTTATAGCACAGATACGCAGTATTTT,CASSARGGGPYSTDTQYF
-,-,TRBV6-5,TRBJ1-1,TGTGCCAGCAGTTACTCGGCAATGAGGAATTTAGCTTTCTTT,CASSYSAMRNLAFF
TRBD1,-,TRBV6-1,TRBJ1-1,TGTGCCAGCAGTGGACAGGGAAGGGTTGAAGCTTTCTTT,CASSGQGRVEAFF
-,-,TRBV19,TRBJ1-2,TGTGCCAGTAGGTTGACTGTGGGATATGGCTACACCTTC,CASRLTVGYGYTF
TRBD2,-,TRBV11-2,TRBJ2-1,TGTGCCAGCAGCTTAGGACTAGCGGGAGCCAATGAGCAGTTCTTC,CASSLGLAGANEQFF
TRBD1,-,TRBV28,TRBJ1-1,TGTGCCAGCAGTCCACTAGGACAGGGTAAAGGCACTGAAGCTTTCTTT,CASSPLGQGKGTEAFF
-,few,TRBV7-8,TRBJ1-6,TGTGCCAGCAGCTTAGCCGGGAGATCACCCCTCCACTTT,CASSLAGRSPLHF
-,-,TRBV2,TRBJ2-2,TGTGCCAGCAGTGATTTCCGGGAGCTGTTTTTT,CASSDFRELFF